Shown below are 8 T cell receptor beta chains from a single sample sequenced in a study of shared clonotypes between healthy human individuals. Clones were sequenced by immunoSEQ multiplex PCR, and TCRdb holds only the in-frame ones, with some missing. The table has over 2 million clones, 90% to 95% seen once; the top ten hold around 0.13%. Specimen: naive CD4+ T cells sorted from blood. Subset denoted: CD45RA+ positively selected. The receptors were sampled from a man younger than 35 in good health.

CDR3 bases: TGCGCCAGCAGTAACCTACAGGGGGGCATCAGAAACACTGAAGCTTTCTTT. It is translated as CASSNLQGGIRNTEAFF. The chain recombines TRBV5-1 with TRBJ1-1, with 8 nucleotides matching TRBD1. The trim removed 5 bases at V and 2 bases at J, leaving 14 bases unmatched. The V gene's germline CDR1 is SGHRS and CDR2 YFSETQ. The CDR3 is 17 residues long.

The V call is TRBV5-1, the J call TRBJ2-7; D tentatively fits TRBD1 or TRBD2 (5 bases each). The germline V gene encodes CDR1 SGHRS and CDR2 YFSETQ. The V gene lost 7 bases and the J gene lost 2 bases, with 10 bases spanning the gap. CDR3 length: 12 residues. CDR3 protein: CASRGETYEQYF. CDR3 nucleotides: TGCGCCAGCCGGGGCGAGACCTACGAGCAGTACTTC.

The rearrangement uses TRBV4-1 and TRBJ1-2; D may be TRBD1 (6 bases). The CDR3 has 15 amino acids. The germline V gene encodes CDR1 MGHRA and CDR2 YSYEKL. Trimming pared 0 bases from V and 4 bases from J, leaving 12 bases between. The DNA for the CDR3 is TGCGCCAGCAGCCAAGACCGGGAAGGGGGCTATGGCTACACCTTC. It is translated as CASSQDREGGYGYTF.

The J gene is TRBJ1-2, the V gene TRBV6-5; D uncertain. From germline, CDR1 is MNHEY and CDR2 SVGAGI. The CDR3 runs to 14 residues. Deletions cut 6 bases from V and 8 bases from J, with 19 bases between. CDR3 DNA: TGTGCCAGCAGCTCGGACGGGGTGTTTGGGGGCTACACCTTC. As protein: CASSSDGVFGGYTF.

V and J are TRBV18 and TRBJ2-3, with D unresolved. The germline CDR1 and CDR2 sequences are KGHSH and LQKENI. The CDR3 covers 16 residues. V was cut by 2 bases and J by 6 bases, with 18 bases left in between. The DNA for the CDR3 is TGTGCCAGCTCACCAAGCCTAGTCTATGGGGTCGATACGCAGTATTTT. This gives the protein CASSPSLVYGVDTQYF.

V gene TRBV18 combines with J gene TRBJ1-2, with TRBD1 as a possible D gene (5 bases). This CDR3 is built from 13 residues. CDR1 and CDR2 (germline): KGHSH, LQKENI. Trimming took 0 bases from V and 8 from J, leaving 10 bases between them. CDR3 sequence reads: CASSPPTGDGYTF. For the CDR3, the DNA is TGTGCCAGCTCACCACCGACCGGGGACGGCTACACCTTC.

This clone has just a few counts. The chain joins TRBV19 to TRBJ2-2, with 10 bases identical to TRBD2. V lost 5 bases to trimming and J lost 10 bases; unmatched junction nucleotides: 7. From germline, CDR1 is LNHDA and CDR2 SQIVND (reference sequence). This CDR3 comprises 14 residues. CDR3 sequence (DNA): TGTGCCAGTAGTGTCCTAGCGGGAGTACAGGAGCTGTTTTTT. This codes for CASSVLAGVQELFF.

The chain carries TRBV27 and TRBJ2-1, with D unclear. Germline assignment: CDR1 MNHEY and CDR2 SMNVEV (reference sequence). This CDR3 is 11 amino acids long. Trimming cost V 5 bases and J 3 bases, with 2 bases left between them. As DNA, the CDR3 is TGTGCCAGCAGTCACTACAATGAGCAGTTCTTC. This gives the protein CASSHYNEQFF.